Shown below are 21 T cell receptor beta chains from a single sample sequenced in a study of cytomegalovirus exposure and HLA in healthy donors. In the PCR, 60 Vbeta and 13 Jbeta primers were used. Libraries were prepared by immunoSEQ multiplex PCR; TCRdb keeps only in-frame clonotypes and omits some of them. The profile shows some 110,000 clones, approximately 80% of them singletons. The sample was PBMCs. Receptors originate from a woman in her forties in good health and CMV-seropositive.

This chain uses TRBV5-1 with TRBJ2-5, with 12 nucleotides matching TRBD2. The CDR3 loop spans 15 amino acids. The V gene end was trimmed by 3 bases and the J gene end by 2 bases; junction bases not matched to a gene: 2. From germline, CDR1 is SGHRS and CDR2 YFSETQ. The CDR3 sequence is CASSSGLAGQETQYF. CDR3 DNA sequence: TGCGCCAGCAGCTCCGGACTAGCGGGACAAGAGACCCAGTACTTC.

This clone was counted between two and nine times. This chain connects TRBV6-1 to TRBJ2-5, with D possibly TRBD2 on 5 matching bases. V was clipped by 2 bases and J by 3 bases, with 13 bases between them. Germline CDR1 is MNHNS and CDR2 is SASEGT. CDR3 length: 15 residues. DNA of the CDR3: TGTGCCAGCAGTGAACCCGGGGAGTGGGAAGAGACCCAGTACTTC. Its translation is CASSEPGEWEETQYF.

This chain joins TRBV5-1 and TRBJ2-5; 10 nucleotides align to TRBD2. This CDR3 comprises 15 residues. CDR1 and CDR2 from the germline V gene are SGHRS and YFSETQ. V lost 4 bases, J lost 5 bases, and 8 bases stayed unmatched. In DNA form, the CDR3 reads TGCGCCAGCAGCGGTATAGCGGGAGGTCGGGAGACCCAGTACTTC. Translating gives CASSGIAGGRETQYF. Combining the CDR3 with reference TRBV5-1 and TRBJ2-5 gives the whole variable domain KAGVTQTPRYLIKTRGQQVTLSCSPISGHRSVSWYQQTPGQGLQFLFEYFSETQRNKGNFPGRFSGRQFSNSRSEMNVSTLELGDSALYLCASSGIAGGRETQYFGPGTRLLVL.

This chain joins TRBV27 and TRBJ2-7; a possible D gene is TRBD2 (6 bases). The germline V gene encodes CDR1 MNHEY and CDR2 SMNVEV (reference sequence). This CDR3 has 14 residues. Trimming shortened V by 2 bases and J by 6 bases, and 14 bases separated the two germline ends. In DNA form, the CDR3 reads TGTGCCAGCAGTTTAGCTGGGGGGAACGGCGAGCAGTACTTC. Protein sequence: CASSLAGGNGEQYF.

This chain links TRBV5-8 with TRBJ2-1; no definite D call. The CDR3 runs to 16 residues. Trimming left V 0 bases short and J 2 bases short, with 12 bases between. The germline V gene encodes CDR1 SGHTS and CDR2 YDEGEE. The CDR3 is CASSLAPLSPYNEQFF. The CDR3 coding sequence is TGTGCCAGCAGCTTGGCACCTCTTAGCCCCTACAATGAGCAGTTCTTC.

The CDR3 reads CASSLIIVSSSSYNEQFF. The CDR3 bases are TGCGCCAGCAGCCTAATAATAGTTTCCTCGAGCTCCTACAATGAGCAGTTCTTC. The V gene is TRBV4-1, the J gene TRBJ2-1; D unresolved. Germline CDR1 is MGHRA and CDR2 is YSYEKL. Trimming took 4 bases from V and 0 from J, leaving 19 bases between them. The CDR3 has 18 residues.

The chain uses TRBV9 and TRBJ2-2; D may be TRBD1 (5 bases). This CDR3 has 15 amino acids. V lost 0 bases and J lost 5, with 11 bases in between. Germline V gene lookup returns CDR1 SGDLS and CDR2 YYNGEE. CDR3 bases: TGTGCCAGCAGCGTAGAAGGGGTGATGACCGGGGAGCTGTTTTTT. As protein: CASSVEGVMTGELFF.

The chain couples TRBV19 to TRBJ2-6; the D gene is possibly TRBD2 (6 bases). CDR3 size: 17 residues. Trimming shortened V by 0 bases and J by 2 bases, and 11 bases separated the two germline ends. Germline lookup yields CDR1 LNHDA and CDR2 SQIVND (reference sequence). CDR3 nucleotide sequence: TGTGCCAGTAGTATAGATCTCTCGGGGGCTGGGGCCAACGTCCTGACTTTC. This encodes CASSIDLSGAGANVLTF.

The rearrangement links TRBV30 to TRBJ1-1; D unclear. Germline V gives CDR1 GTSNPN, CDR2 SVGIG (reference sequence). Deletions cut 4 bases from V and 6 bases from J, with 9 bases between. CDR3 length equals 11 residues. The CDR3 DNA is TGTGCCTGGATTCCGGCGGCTGAAGCTTTCTTT. Amino acids: CAWIPAAEAFF.

The rearrangement joins TRBV10-2 to TRBJ2-1; TRBD2 is a possible D gene (6 bases). Per germline, CDR1 WSHSY and CDR2 SAAADI. The CDR3 is 11 residues long. The V end was cut by 8 bases, the J end by 9 bases, with 11 bases between. The CDR3 nucleotides read TGCGCCAGCGGTAGCGGTCTTGAGCAGTTCTTC. Protein: CASGSGLEQFF.

This clone was counted once. The chain is built from TRBV5-1 and TRBJ2-5, with 11 bases fitting TRBD1. CDR3 length: 15 residues. Germline CDR1 SGHRS, CDR2 YFSETQ. The junction had 6 bases not matched to a gene; V was cut back by 4 bases and J by 4 bases. CDR3: CASSSGQGAGETQYF. The CDR3 DNA reads TGCGCCAGCAGCAGCGGACAGGGGGCCGGAGAGACCCAGTACTTC.

This sequence joins TRBV25-1 and TRBJ1-1; TRBD1 might be the D (5 bases). The CDR3 loop spans 12 amino acids. The germline V gene encodes CDR1 MGHDK and CDR2 SYGVNS. Trimming shortened V by 3 bases and J by 8 bases, and 10 bases separated the two germline ends. The CDR3 reads CASSDSRGEAFF. The DNA for the CDR3 is TGTGCCAGCAGTGATTCGCGGGGGGAAGCTTTCTTT. Variable domain in full (rest from reference TRBV25-1 and TRBJ1-1): EADIYQTPRYLVIGTGKKITLECSQTMGHDKMYWYQQDPGMELHLIHYSYGVNSTEKGDLSSESTVSRIRTEHFPLTLESARPSHTSQYLCASSDSRGEAFFGQGTRLTVV.

J is TRBJ2-1 and V is TRBV28, with a tentative D call TRBD2 (6 bases). CDR3 size: 15 residues. The V and J ends lost 1 base and 7 bases respectively, with 14 bases between them. Germline CDR1 MDHEN, CDR2 SYDVKM. This chain's CDR3 is CASSLLGSGGNEQFF. The CDR3 DNA follows: TGTGCCAGCAGTTTATTAGGCTCCGGGGGTAATGAGCAGTTCTTC.

The rearrangement joins TRBV29-1 to TRBJ2-5; no clear D. V lost 2 bases and J 3 bases, leaving 13 bases between the germline ends. Germline V gene sequence: CDR1 SQVTM, CDR2 ANQGSEA. The CDR3 loop spans 14 amino acids. CDR3 DNA: TGCAGCGTTGAAACCAGCGCCACTAAAGAGACCCAGTACTTC. Its translation: CSVETSATKETQYF.

DNA of the CDR3: TGCAGCGTTGTTCCTCCGAGCGGGATCAGGTACGAGCAGTACTTC. Its translation is CSVVPPSGIRYEQYF. The rearrangement links TRBV29-1 to TRBJ2-7, with TRBD2 identical over 7 bases. V lost 4 bases and J lost 4; bases outside the gene matches: 13. The CDR3 totals 15 residues. The germline gives CDR1 SQVTM, CDR2 ANQGSEA.

The V call is TRBV28, the J call TRBJ2-1; possible D gene TRBD2, 7 bases. The V gene's germline CDR1 is MDHEN and CDR2 SYDVKM. Deletions cut 6 bases from V and 5 bases from J, with 20 bases between. The CDR3 is 16 residues long. CDR3 residues: CASRRNSGGRNNEQFF. CDR3 DNA sequence: TGTGCCAGCAGGAGAAACTCGGGGGGCCGCAACAATGAGCAGTTCTTC.

V is TRBV7-9 and J is TRBJ2-2, with 8 nucleotides matching TRBD1. With 5 bases clipped from V and 5 bases from J, the junction kept 10 bases outside the gene matches. This CDR3 contains 16 residues. CDR1 and CDR2 (germline): SEHNR, FQNEAQ (reference sequence). The CDR3 sequence: CASSAPTGVETGELFF. The CDR3 bases are TGTGCCAGCAGCGCGCCGACAGGGGTAGAGACCGGGGAGCTGTTTTTT.

The chain combines TRBV7-9 with TRBJ1-5; tentatively, D is TRBD1 (6 bases). Germline V lookup: CDR1 SEHNR, CDR2 FQNEAQ (reference sequence). The CDR3 covers 13 residues. V was pared by 3 bases and J by 8 bases, with 11 bases between. CDR3 sequence (DNA): TGTGCCAGCAGCTTGGGGGGGCAGGAGCCCCAGCATTTT. As protein: CASSLGGQEPQHF.

The rearrangement uses TRBV7-6 and TRBJ2-1, with 12 nucleotides matching TRBD2. Germline loops: CDR1 SGHVS, CDR2 FNYEAQ. The CDR3 spans 17 residues. Trimming removed 4 bases from V and 5 bases from J; junction bases left unmatched: 9. CDR3 in DNA: TGTGCCAGCAGCTCCTACCTAGCGGGAGGGCCGGACAATGAGCAGTTCTTC. Encoded protein: CASSSYLAGGPDNEQFF.

A single count supports this clone. V is TRBV7-2 and J is TRBJ2-7; D unresolved. Germline values: CDR1 SGHTA, CDR2 FQGNSA. V dropped 6 bases and J dropped 0 bases, with 6 bases sitting between them. The CDR3 covers 12 residues. The CDR3 region has the DNA TGTGCCAGCAGTCCTAGCTCCTACGAGCAGTACTTC. Amino acids: CASSPSSYEQYF.

This chain connects TRBV9 to TRBJ2-7; 11 nucleotides line up with TRBD2. Germline trimming cut 3 bases from V and 2 bases from J; bases unmatched to any gene: 4. Per the germline V gene, CDR1 is SGDLS and CDR2 is YYNGEE. This CDR3 contains 15 residues. Here the CDR3 reads CASSEGLADPYEQYF. CDR3 nucleotide sequence: TGTGCCAGCAGCGAGGGACTAGCGGACCCCTACGAGCAGTACTTC.